This is a list of T cell receptor beta chains from one sample in a study of blood T cell repertoires in COVID-19. Repertoires were generated with immunoSEQ multiplex PCR, while TCRdb's copy carries only in-frame clones and drops some. The data show some 200,000 clones, around four fifths seen once. What was sequenced was peripheral blood. These receptors came from a human donor with acute or convalescent COVID-19. The donor label of this sample is uncertain. Each CDR3 is given with its conserved first and last residue. Fields, in order: CDR3 DNA, CDR3 protein, D gene, clone size, J gene, V gene. D genes are given only for firm matches. A clone size is listed for some rows: how often the clone was seen (once, few, many), or a class if it is expanded.

cdr3_nt: TGTGCCACCAGTGATCGTGACACAGGCTATAAAGAGACCCAGTACTTC; cdr3_aa: CATSDRDTGYKETQYF; d_call: -; clone_size: -; j_call: TRBJ2-5; v_call: TRBV24-1
cdr3_nt: TGTGCCAGCAGCGACAGGTGGAAGACCGGGGAGCTGTTTTTT; cdr3_aa: CASSDRWKTGELFF; d_call: -; clone_size: -; j_call: TRBJ2-2; v_call: TRBV6-5
cdr3_nt: TGTGCCAGCAGCCACGGGGGCCCCGTGGCTAGCGGGAGTTCCCACGAGCAGTACTTC; cdr3_aa: CASSHGGPVASGSSHEQYF; d_call: TRBD2; clone_size: -; j_call: TRBJ2-7; v_call: TRBV14
cdr3_nt: TGTGCCTGGAGTGTTACCAGGCCGAACACTGAAGCTTTCTTT; cdr3_aa: CAWSVTRPNTEAFF; d_call: -; clone_size: -; j_call: TRBJ1-1; v_call: TRBV30
cdr3_nt: TGTGCCAGCAGGCAACGACTAGCGGGAGTTGTTGAGCAGTTCTTC; cdr3_aa: CASRQRLAGVVEQFF; d_call: TRBD2; clone_size: -; j_call: TRBJ2-1; v_call: TRBV7-2
cdr3_nt: TGTGCCAGCTCCGAGACTAGCGGGAGAGCCGAGCAGTACTTC; cdr3_aa: CASSETSGRAEQYF; d_call: TRBD2; clone_size: -; j_call: TRBJ2-7; v_call: TRBV27
cdr3_nt: TGTGCCAGCAGTTCCATCGGTGGGGCTGGGTTTAGCAATCAGCCCCAGCATTTT; cdr3_aa: CASSSIGGAGFSNQPQHF; d_call: -; clone_size: -; j_call: TRBJ1-5; v_call: TRBV28
cdr3_nt: TGTGCCAGCAGCGTAGGGGACAGGGGCGCCACTGAAGCTTTCTTT; cdr3_aa: CASSVGDRGATEAFF; d_call: TRBD1; clone_size: -; j_call: TRBJ1-1; v_call: TRBV9
cdr3_nt: TGCGCCAGCAGCTCTGGGACAGTGAACACCGGGGAGCTGTTTTTT; cdr3_aa: CASSSGTVNTGELFF; d_call: TRBD1; clone_size: once; j_call: TRBJ2-2; v_call: TRBV5-1
cdr3_nt: TGTGCCAGCAGCCATCATCCCGGGGTAGAAGCTTTCTTT; cdr3_aa: CASSHHPGVEAFF; d_call: -; clone_size: -; j_call: TRBJ1-1; v_call: TRBV6-5
cdr3_nt: TGTGCCAGCAGTGAAGGCCCCGCTAGCGAGCAGTTCTTC; cdr3_aa: CASSEGPASEQFF; d_call: -; clone_size: -; j_call: TRBJ2-1; v_call: TRBV2
cdr3_nt: TGTGCCAGCAGCTTAGAAGGGAGAACTGAAGCTTTCTTT; cdr3_aa: CASSLEGRTEAFF; d_call: -; clone_size: -; j_call: TRBJ1-1; v_call: TRBV7-9
cdr3_nt: TGTGCCAGCTCACCACCGGGACAGCCCAAGCAGTTCTTC; cdr3_aa: CASSPPGQPKQFF; d_call: TRBD1; clone_size: -; j_call: TRBJ2-1; v_call: TRBV18
cdr3_nt: TGTGCCAGCAGCGCCTTAAGGGGCGGCAATCAGCCCCAGCATTTT; cdr3_aa: CASSALRGGNQPQHF; d_call: -; clone_size: -; j_call: TRBJ1-5; v_call: TRBV9
cdr3_nt: TGTGCCACCAGTGATAATTTGGACAGGGGGAAAGGGGAGCTGTTTTTT; cdr3_aa: CATSDNLDRGKGELFF; d_call: TRBD1; clone_size: -; j_call: TRBJ2-2; v_call: TRBV24-1
cdr3_nt: TGTGCCAGCAGCCGCCGGGACAGGGGGAACGAGCAGTACTTC; cdr3_aa: CASSRRDRGNEQYF; d_call: TRBD1; clone_size: -; j_call: TRBJ2-7; v_call: TRBV6-5
cdr3_nt: TGTGCCAGCAGCGTAGACCCGACTAGCGGGACTAACAATGAGCAGTTCTTC; cdr3_aa: CASSVDPTSGTNNEQFF; d_call: TRBD2; clone_size: -; j_call: TRBJ2-1; v_call: TRBV9
cdr3_nt: TGTGCCGTCCGGGACAGGGTCACAGATACGCAGTATTTT; cdr3_aa: CAVRDRVTDTQYF; d_call: TRBD1; clone_size: once; j_call: TRBJ2-3; v_call: TRBV24-1
cdr3_nt: TGTGCCAGCATACGGACATGGACAGATTCTTATGGCTACACCTTC; cdr3_aa: CASIRTWTDSYGYTF; d_call: -; clone_size: -; j_call: TRBJ1-2; v_call: TRBV6-5
cdr3_nt: TGTGCCAGCAGTTACTCTCGGACAGCCGGCGAGCAGTACTTC; cdr3_aa: CASSYSRTAGEQYF; d_call: -; clone_size: -; j_call: TRBJ2-7; v_call: TRBV27
cdr3_nt: TGTGCCAGCAGCTTAATTGGGACTAGCGGGAGCGGGGGCACAGATACGCAGTATTTT; cdr3_aa: CASSLIGTSGSGGTDTQYF; d_call: TRBD2; clone_size: -; j_call: TRBJ2-3; v_call: TRBV7-3
cdr3_nt: TGTGCCAGCAGCCTAGACAGGGGGAACTATGGCTACACCTTC; cdr3_aa: CASSLDRGNYGYTF; d_call: TRBD1; clone_size: -; j_call: TRBJ1-2; v_call: TRBV6-5
cdr3_nt: TGTGCCACCAGTGATGCGGGACTAGGCTTAAATGAGCAGTTCTTC; cdr3_aa: CATSDAGLGLNEQFF; d_call: TRBD2; clone_size: -; j_call: TRBJ2-1; v_call: TRBV24-1
cdr3_nt: TGTGCCAGCAGCTCCCGGACCTGGGAGGCCCAGTACTTC; cdr3_aa: CASSSRTWEAQYF; d_call: -; clone_size: -; j_call: TRBJ2-5; v_call: TRBV7-2
cdr3_nt: TGCGCCAGCAGCGACTCCGGGACAGTCTCTGGAAACACCATATATTTT; cdr3_aa: CASSDSGTVSGNTIYF; d_call: TRBD1; clone_size: -; j_call: TRBJ1-3; v_call: TRBV5-1
cdr3_nt: TGTGCCAGCAGCTTGACTAGCGGAGGCCCCCAAGAGACCCAGTACTTC; cdr3_aa: CASSLTSGGPQETQYF; d_call: TRBD2; clone_size: -; j_call: TRBJ2-5; v_call: TRBV5-5
cdr3_nt: TGTGCCTGGAGTGTCCCTCGTAATGAGCAGTTCTTC; cdr3_aa: CAWSVPRNEQFF; d_call: -; clone_size: -; j_call: TRBJ2-1; v_call: TRBV30
cdr3_nt: TGTGCCAGCAGTTTAAGGGGTACGCAGTATTTT; cdr3_aa: CASSLRGTQYF; d_call: -; clone_size: -; j_call: TRBJ2-3; v_call: TRBV28
cdr3_nt: TGTGCCAGCAGCCAAGAATTAGCGGGAGGGCTGGCAGATACGCAGTATTTT; cdr3_aa: CASSQELAGGLADTQYF; d_call: TRBD2; clone_size: -; j_call: TRBJ2-3; v_call: TRBV3-1/TRBV3-2
cdr3_nt: TGTGCCAGCAGTCGACAGGTGGGTGTCAATGAGCAGTTCTTC; cdr3_aa: CASSRQVGVNEQFF; d_call: -; clone_size: -; j_call: TRBJ2-1; v_call: TRBV6-5
cdr3_nt: TGTGCCAGCCGTGACAGGGGGGAGGAGACCCAGTACTTC; cdr3_aa: CASRDRGEETQYF; d_call: TRBD1; clone_size: -; j_call: TRBJ2-5; v_call: TRBV12-3/TRBV12-4
cdr3_nt: TGTGCCAGCAGTTTAGTCCGACAGGGGCCCCAGCATTTT; cdr3_aa: CASSLVRQGPQHF; d_call: TRBD1; clone_size: few; j_call: TRBJ1-5; v_call: TRBV27
cdr3_nt: TGCGCCAGCAGCCAAAGGACAGGGCCCTACAATGAGCAGTTCTTC; cdr3_aa: CASSQRTGPYNEQFF; d_call: TRBD1; clone_size: once; j_call: TRBJ2-1; v_call: TRBV5-1
cdr3_nt: TGCGCCAGCAGCAAGGACAGGGGTGGGATGCCCCAGCATTTT; cdr3_aa: CASSKDRGGMPQHF; d_call: TRBD1; clone_size: -; j_call: TRBJ1-5; v_call: TRBV5-1
cdr3_nt: TGCGCCAGCAGCTTGGCCGGGGAAATTGGACTAGCGGGGCTGTCCTACGAGCAGTACTTC; cdr3_aa: CASSLAGEIGLAGLSYEQYF; d_call: TRBD2; clone_size: -; j_call: TRBJ2-7; v_call: TRBV5-1
cdr3_nt: TGTGCCAGCAGCTTGGACAGGGCTAAAGGGCCCCAGCATTTT; cdr3_aa: CASSLDRAKGPQHF; d_call: TRBD1; clone_size: -; j_call: TRBJ1-5; v_call: TRBV7-2
cdr3_nt: TGCGCCAGCAGACCCAGCACAGGGGACAACACTGAAGCTTTCTTT; cdr3_aa: CASRPSTGDNTEAFF; d_call: TRBD1; clone_size: -; j_call: TRBJ1-1; v_call: TRBV5-1
cdr3_nt: TGCGCCAGCAGCCCCTCGGGGGAGAGTACCGGGGAGCTGTTTTTT; cdr3_aa: CASSPSGESTGELFF; d_call: -; clone_size: -; j_call: TRBJ2-2; v_call: TRBV5-1
cdr3_nt: TGCGCCAGCAGCTGGGGTGACAGGGGGCCTTCCTATAATTCACCCCTCCACTTT; cdr3_aa: CASSWGDRGPSYNSPLHF; d_call: TRBD1; clone_size: -; j_call: TRBJ1-6; v_call: TRBV5-1
cdr3_nt: TGTGCCAGCAGCTCGAAACCGGGACAGATGAACACCGGGGAGCTGTTTTTT; cdr3_aa: CASSSKPGQMNTGELFF; d_call: TRBD1; clone_size: -; j_call: TRBJ2-2; v_call: TRBV7-3
cdr3_nt: TGTGCCAGCAGCCCCCTTTACAGGGGGGCCCTCCACTTT; cdr3_aa: CASSPLYRGALHF; d_call: TRBD1; clone_size: -; j_call: TRBJ1-6; v_call: TRBV11-2
cdr3_nt: TGCAGCGTTGAGTGGCGGGGAGTCGGCTATGGCTACACCTTC; cdr3_aa: CSVEWRGVGYGYTF; d_call: -; clone_size: -; j_call: TRBJ1-2; v_call: TRBV29-1
cdr3_nt: TGCGCCAGCAGCTCGTATGTACTAGCGGGAGCAGAAACGTTCTTC; cdr3_aa: CASSSYVLAGAETFF; d_call: TRBD2; clone_size: -; j_call: TRBJ2-1; v_call: TRBV5-1
cdr3_nt: TGTGCCAGCAGCCCGGGACTAGCGGGAGGGTTAGAGACCCAGTACTTC; cdr3_aa: CASSPGLAGGLETQYF; d_call: TRBD2; clone_size: -; j_call: TRBJ2-5; v_call: TRBV9
cdr3_nt: TGTGCCAGCAGCCCCGGGACACCGGGGAACGGCTACACCTTC; cdr3_aa: CASSPGTPGNGYTF; d_call: -; clone_size: -; j_call: TRBJ1-2; v_call: TRBV7-2
cdr3_nt: TGTGCCATCAGTGGGGGAGGGATCGGTCAGCCCCAGCATTTT; cdr3_aa: CAISGGGIGQPQHF; d_call: -; clone_size: -; j_call: TRBJ1-5; v_call: TRBV10-3
cdr3_nt: TGTGCCACCAGTCCTAGCGGGAAAAGCACAGATACGCAGTATTTT; cdr3_aa: CATSPSGKSTDTQYF; d_call: TRBD2; clone_size: -; j_call: TRBJ2-3; v_call: TRBV24-1
cdr3_nt: TGTGCCAGCAGCTTGGACGGGGGGAACACTGAAGCTTTCTTT; cdr3_aa: CASSLDGGNTEAFF; d_call: -; clone_size: -; j_call: TRBJ1-1; v_call: TRBV5-6
cdr3_nt: TGTGCCAGCAGTTTTGGCAGGGCGTATGGCTACACCTTC; cdr3_aa: CASSFGRAYGYTF; d_call: -; clone_size: -; j_call: TRBJ1-2; v_call: TRBV28
cdr3_nt: TGCGCCAGCAGCTTGACGGGTCTCAACACTGAAGCTTTCTTT; cdr3_aa: CASSLTGLNTEAFF; d_call: -; clone_size: -; j_call: TRBJ1-1; v_call: TRBV5-1
cdr3_nt: TGTGCCAGCAGCTGCGGGATAGCTAACTATGGCTACACCTTC; cdr3_aa: CASSCGIANYGYTF; d_call: -; clone_size: -; j_call: TRBJ1-2; v_call: TRBV21-1
cdr3_nt: TGTGCCAGTAGTATGGGGGGACAGCTCTATGGCTACACCTTC; cdr3_aa: CASSMGGQLYGYTF; d_call: TRBD1; clone_size: -; j_call: TRBJ1-2; v_call: TRBV19
cdr3_nt: TGTGCCAGCAGCCCAGATTGGGGGGATGAAGCTTTCTTT; cdr3_aa: CASSPDWGDEAFF; d_call: -; clone_size: -; j_call: TRBJ1-1; v_call: TRBV7-9
cdr3_nt: TGTGCCAGCAGATTAATAGCGGGTGGGGGAACAGATACGCAGTATTTT; cdr3_aa: CASRLIAGGGTDTQYF; d_call: TRBD2; clone_size: -; j_call: TRBJ2-3; v_call: TRBV5-5
cdr3_nt: TGTGCCACCAGTGCGGGAGAGCGAGATACGCAGTATTTT; cdr3_aa: CATSAGERDTQYF; d_call: -; clone_size: -; j_call: TRBJ2-3; v_call: TRBV24-1
cdr3_nt: TGTGCCAGCAGTCCGATGGGAGGGCCCACCGGGGAGCTGTTTTTT; cdr3_aa: CASSPMGGPTGELFF; d_call: TRBD2; clone_size: -; j_call: TRBJ2-2; v_call: TRBV28
cdr3_nt: TGTGCCAGCAGACTTAGCGGGGCGAACACCGGGGAGCTGTTTTTT; cdr3_aa: CASRLSGANTGELFF; d_call: TRBD2; clone_size: -; j_call: TRBJ2-2; v_call: TRBV6-5
cdr3_nt: TGTGCCAGCAGTGAGGGGCCCCTTGGGTATGGCTACACCTTC; cdr3_aa: CASSEGPLGYGYTF; d_call: -; clone_size: -; j_call: TRBJ1-2; v_call: TRBV6-4
cdr3_nt: TGTGCCATCAAGGGACTAGCGTCCGGGGAGCTGTTTTTT; cdr3_aa: CAIKGLASGELFF; d_call: TRBD2; clone_size: -; j_call: TRBJ2-2; v_call: TRBV10-3
cdr3_nt: TGTGCCATCAAAATACAGGGGCCTCTTTATGGCTACACCTTC; cdr3_aa: CAIKIQGPLYGYTF; d_call: TRBD1; clone_size: -; j_call: TRBJ1-2; v_call: TRBV10-3